This entry lists 10 T cell receptor beta chains sequenced from one sample in a study of cytomegalovirus exposure and HLA in healthy donors. Use of 60 Vbeta and 13 Jbeta primers characterized the PCR. TCRdb's table, derived via immunoSEQ multiplex PCR, lists solely in-frame clones and lacks some. This table lists tens of thousands of clones. The sample consisted of PBMCs. The source of these receptors is a man in his thirties or forties in good health and CMV-seropositive.

The chain employs TRBV29-1 and TRBJ1-5; possible D gene TRBD1, 5 bases. Trimming left V 4 bases short and J 9 bases short, with 13 bases between. Germline V gene lookup returns CDR1 SQVTM and CDR2 ANQGSEA. The CDR3 spans 12 residues. The CDR3 sequence: CSVVLPGGPQHF. The CDR3 coding sequence is TGCAGCGTTGTCCTTCCGGGGGGGCCCCAGCATTTT.

The rearrangement uses TRBV19 and TRBJ1-6; D not certain. Germline lookup yields CDR1 LNHDA and CDR2 SQIVND (reference sequence). This CDR3 has 15 amino acids. Trimming removed 5 bases from V and 8 bases from J, with 16 bases in between. The CDR3 DNA is TGTGCCAGTAGTGGCCGAGGGAAGTTGGATTCACCCCTCCACTTT. It encodes CASSGRGKLDSPLHF.

This sequence joins TRBV13 and TRBJ1-4; 10 positions agree with TRBD1. CDR3 length: 18 amino acids. CDR1 is PRHDT and CDR2 is FYEKMQ in the germline V gene (reference sequence). The V gene end was trimmed by 5 bases and the J gene end by 3 bases; junction bases not matched to a gene: 12. The DNA of the CDR3 is TGTGCCAGCAGCAAGATACCGACAGGGGGCTTTGCTAATGAAAAACTGTTTTTT. It yields the protein CASSKIPTGGFANEKLFF. Filled out from reference TRBV13 and TRBJ1-4, the complete variable domain reads AAGVIQSPRHLIKEKRETATLKCYPIPRHDTVYWYQQGPGQDPQFLISFYEKMQSDKGSIPDRFSAQQFSDYHSELNMSSLELGDSALYFCASSKIPTGGFANEKLFFGSGTQLSVL.

The chain is built from TRBV11-3 and TRBJ2-2, with TRBD1 matching 9 bases. The V and J ends lost 5 bases and 0 bases, in that order; junction bases with no gene match: 7. The CDR3 sequence is 17 residues long. Germline lookup yields CDR1 SGHNT and CDR2 YENEEA. The CDR3 loop reads CASSPRQGGPNTGELFF. In nucleotides, the CDR3 is TGTGCCAGCAGCCCCCGACAGGGGGGGCCGAACACCGGGGAGCTGTTTTTT.

CDR3 loop: CASSLLGGTYNSPLHF. CDR3 sequence (DNA): TGTGCCAGCAGCTTGTTGGGGGGGACCTATAATTCACCCCTCCACTTT. The rearrangement uses TRBV5-6 and TRBJ1-6, with TRBD1 as a possible D gene (5 bases). Germline-derived CDR1 and CDR2 are SGHDT and YYEEEE. The CDR3 runs to 16 residues. V was clipped by 1 base and J by 2 bases, with 10 bases between them.

For the CDR3, the DNA is TGTGCCAGCAGCGTGGCAAGCGGACAGGGGCCCAGCACTGAAGCTTTCTTT. This gives the protein CASSVASGQGPSTEAFF. The chain carries TRBV9 and TRBJ1-1; 9 bases are a match to TRBD1. This CDR3 has 17 residues. Trimming removed 2 bases from V and 4 bases from J; junction bases left unmatched: 12. Looked up from germline, CDR1 is SGDLS and CDR2 is YYNGEE.

The V gene is TRBV6-1, the J gene TRBJ1-3; D is uncertain. Germline V CDR1 and CDR2: MNHNS, SASEGT. V was clipped by 3 bases and J by 2 bases, with 11 bases between them. This CDR3 has 15 residues. The CDR3 region has the DNA TGTGCCAGCAGTGAGTTTTTAAGCGCTGGAAACACCATATATTTT. Translated: CASSEFLSAGNTIYF.

V usage is TRBV5-1 and J usage is TRBJ1-1; possibly TRBD1 for D (6 bases). This CDR3 is 14 amino acids long. Germline assignment: CDR1 SGHRS and CDR2 YFSETQ. The V gene lost 4 bases and the J gene lost 1 base, with 11 bases spanning the gap. The CDR3 region has the DNA TGCGCCAGCAGCCCGGGACACGGGAACACTGAAGCTTTCTTT. Its translation: CASSPGHGNTEAFF. Using reference TRBV5-1 and TRBJ1-1 for the parts outside the CDR3, the full variable domain is KAGVTQTPRYLIKTRGQQVTLSCSPISGHRSVSWYQQTPGQGLQFLFEYFSETQRNKGNFPGRFSGRQFSNSRSEMNVSTLELGDSALYLCASSPGHGNTEAFFGQGTRLTVV.

J is TRBJ1-1 and V is TRBV13, with D tentatively TRBD1 (5 bases). The ends were cut back, 4 bases at V and 0 bases at J, with 15 bases in the middle. Germline CDR1 and CDR2: PRHDT and FYEKMQ (reference sequence). The CDR3 runs 16 residues. The chain's CDR3 is CASSSLPTGLNTEAFF. CDR3 coding DNA: TGTGCCAGCAGCTCCCTCCCCACAGGCCTGAACACTGAAGCTTTCTTT.

J is TRBJ1-5 and V is TRBV5-6; D uncertain. This CDR3 has 15 residues. In germline, CDR1 is SGHDT, CDR2 YYEEEE. With 0 bases removed from V and 3 bases from J, the gap between germline ends came to 10 bases. This CDR3 reads CASSLGAGLNQPQHF. In DNA form, the CDR3 reads TGTGCCAGCAGCTTGGGGGCCGGTCTCAATCAGCCCCAGCATTTT.